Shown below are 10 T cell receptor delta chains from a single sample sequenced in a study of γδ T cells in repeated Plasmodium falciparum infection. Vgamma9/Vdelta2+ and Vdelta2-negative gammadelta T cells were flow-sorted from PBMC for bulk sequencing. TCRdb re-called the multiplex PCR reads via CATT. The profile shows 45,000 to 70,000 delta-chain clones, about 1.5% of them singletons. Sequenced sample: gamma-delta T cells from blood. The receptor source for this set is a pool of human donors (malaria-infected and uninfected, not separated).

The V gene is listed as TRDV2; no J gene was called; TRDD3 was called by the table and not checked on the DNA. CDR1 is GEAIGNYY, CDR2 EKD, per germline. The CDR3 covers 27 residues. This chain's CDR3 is CACDSTSPPTGGSLGDTRIPALTAQFF. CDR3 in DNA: TGTGCCTGTGACTCGACCTCGCCTCCTACGGGGGGATCACTGGGGGATACGCGTATCCCGGCTTTGACAGCACAATTCTTC.

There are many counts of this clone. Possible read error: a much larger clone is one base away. The DNA of the CDR3 is TGTGCTCTTGGGGAATACCTGGGGGATTCGGTGCTCATCTTT. This encodes CALGEYLGDSVLIF. V usage is TRDV1 and J usage is TRDJ1; 9 bases map to TRDD3. The CDR3 runs to 14 residues. V was pared by 2 bases and J by 11 bases, with 9 bases of the junction left unmatched. Looked up from germline, CDR1 is TSWWSYY and CDR2 is QGS.

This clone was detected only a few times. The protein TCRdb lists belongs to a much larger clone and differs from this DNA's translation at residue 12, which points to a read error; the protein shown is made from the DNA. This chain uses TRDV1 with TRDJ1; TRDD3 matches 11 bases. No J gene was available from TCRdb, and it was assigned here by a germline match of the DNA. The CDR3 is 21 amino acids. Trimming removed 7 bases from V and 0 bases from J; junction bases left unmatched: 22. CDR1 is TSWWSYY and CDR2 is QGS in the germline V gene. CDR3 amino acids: CALERVWGIQAQGAYTDKLIF. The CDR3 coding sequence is TGTGCTCTTGAACGAGTCTGGGGGATACAGGCCCAAGGGGCTTACACCGATAAACTCATCTTT.

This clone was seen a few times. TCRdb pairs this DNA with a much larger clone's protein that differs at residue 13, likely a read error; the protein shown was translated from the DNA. The CDR3 is CALGRIVPKWGRVMVGYTDKLIF. For the CDR3, the DNA is TGTGCTCTTGGGAGGATCGTTCCTAAGTGGGGCCGGGTGATGGTGGGATACACCGATAAACTCATCTTT. The rearrangement joins TRDV1 to TRDJ1, with D perhaps matching TRDD2 (6 bases). V lost 5 bases and J lost 0, with 37 bases in between. The CDR3 has 23 residues. From germline, CDR1 is TSWWSYY and CDR2 QGS.

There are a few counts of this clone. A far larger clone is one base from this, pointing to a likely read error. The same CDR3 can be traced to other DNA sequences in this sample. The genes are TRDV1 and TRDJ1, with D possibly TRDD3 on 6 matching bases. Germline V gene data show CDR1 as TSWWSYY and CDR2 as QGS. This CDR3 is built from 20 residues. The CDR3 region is CALGEQRGSPRWDKADKLIF. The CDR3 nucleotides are TGTGCTCTCGGGGAACAAAGGGGCTCCCCACGATGGGATAAAGCCGATAAACTCATCTTT.

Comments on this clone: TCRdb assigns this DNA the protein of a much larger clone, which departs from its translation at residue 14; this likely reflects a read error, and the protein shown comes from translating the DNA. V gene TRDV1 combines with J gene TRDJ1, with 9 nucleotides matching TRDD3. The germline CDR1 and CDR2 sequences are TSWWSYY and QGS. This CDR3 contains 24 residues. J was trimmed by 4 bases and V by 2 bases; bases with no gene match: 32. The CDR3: CALGEGGSDSDWGTLTPCLDKLIF. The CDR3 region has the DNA TGTGCTCTTGGGGAAGGCGGGTCAGATTCCGACTGGGGGACACTCACACCGTGTCTCGATAAACTCATCTTT.

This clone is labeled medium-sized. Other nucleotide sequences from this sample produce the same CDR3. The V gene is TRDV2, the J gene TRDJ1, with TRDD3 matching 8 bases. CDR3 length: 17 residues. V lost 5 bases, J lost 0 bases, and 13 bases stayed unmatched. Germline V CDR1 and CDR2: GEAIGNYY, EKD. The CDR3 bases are TGTGCCTGTGGAACTAAATCGTACTGGGGGTACACCGATAAACTCATCTTT. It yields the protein CACGTKSYWGYTDKLIF.

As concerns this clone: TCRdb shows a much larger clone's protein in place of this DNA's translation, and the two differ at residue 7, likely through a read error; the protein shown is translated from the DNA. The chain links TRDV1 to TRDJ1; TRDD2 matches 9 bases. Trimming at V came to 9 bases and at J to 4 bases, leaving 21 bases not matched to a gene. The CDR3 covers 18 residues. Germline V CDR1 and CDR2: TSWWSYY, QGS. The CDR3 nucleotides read TGTGCTCTCCCTTCCTACCAACGGGATACAGGCTCATACGATAAACTCATCTTT. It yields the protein CALPSYQRDTGSYDKLIF.

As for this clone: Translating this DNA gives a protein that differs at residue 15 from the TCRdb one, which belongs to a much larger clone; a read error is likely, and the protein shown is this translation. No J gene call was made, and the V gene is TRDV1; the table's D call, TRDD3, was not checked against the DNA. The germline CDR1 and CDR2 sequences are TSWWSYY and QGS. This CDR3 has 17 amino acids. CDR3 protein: CALGELSGTGGPDKPIF. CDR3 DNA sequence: TGTGCTCTTGGGGAACTCTCCGGTACTGGGGGACCCGATAAACCCATCTTT.

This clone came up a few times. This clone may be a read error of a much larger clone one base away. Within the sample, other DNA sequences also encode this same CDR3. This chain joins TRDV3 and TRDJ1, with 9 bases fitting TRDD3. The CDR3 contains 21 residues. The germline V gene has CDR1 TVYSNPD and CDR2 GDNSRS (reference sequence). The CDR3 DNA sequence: TGCGCCTCACGGCGCAGGCGGCCTCCAGGGGGATACCTAACGTACACCGATAAACTCATCTTT. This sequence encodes CASRRRRPPGGYLTYTDKLIF. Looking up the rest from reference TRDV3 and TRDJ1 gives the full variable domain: CDKVTQSSPDQTVASGSEVVLLCTYDTVYSNPDLFWYRIRPDYSFQFVFYGDNSRSEGADFTQGRFSVKHILTQKAFHLVISPVRTEDSATYYCASRRRRPPGGYLTYTDKLIFGKGTRVTVEP.